The 26 T cell receptor beta chains below all came from one sample that was sequenced in a study of T-cell reconstitution after alpha-beta-depleted transplantation in children (dated by TCRdb to the mid-2010s). The treatment or condition label on this specimen signifies: allogeneic hematopoietic cell transplantation with graft depleted of TCRalphabeta T cells and CD19 B cells. Library generation was performed with PCR. Data came from an Illumina HiSeq 2500. TCR library preparation used molecular barcoding, with unique molecular identifiers applied to normalize quantification of the TCRbeta repertoire. TCRdb redid the processing of the public reads, applying fastp at Q25 and MiXCR, and retained in-frame beta chains. Each entry merges the rows of one CDR3 protein and shows their most common DNA and genes. The sample includes almost 600,000 distinct CDR3 sequences, with roughly 30% observed a single time. The ten largest clones take up about 35% of the sample.

The sample was PBMCs, taken before TCRalphabeta/CD19-depleted stem cell transplant. These receptors originate from a boy in the first two years of life with Wiskott-Aldrich syndrome, due to receive a stem cell transplant.

The chain links TRBV4-2 to TRBJ2-1, with D perhaps TRBD1 or TRBD2 (5 bases each). V lost 5 bases to trimming and J lost 8 bases, with 19 bases between them. The CDR3 sequence is 15 residues long. In germline, CDR1 is LGHNA, CDR2 YNFKEQ. The CDR3 loop reads CASSSYGAPYDEQFF. As DNA, the CDR3 is TGTGCCAGCAGCTCATACGGGGCTCCGTATGATGAGCAGTTCTTC.

This clonotype was seen a handful of times. V usage is TRBV5-1 and J usage is TRBJ1-1; weak D call: TRBD1 (5 bases). Germline lookup yields CDR1 SGHRS and CDR2 YFSETQ. The V and J ends lost 4 bases and 1 base respectively, with 20 bases between them. The CDR3 consists of 17 residues. The CDR3 DNA is TGCGCCAGCAGCGCGACAGCGAGGTCCGGGGGGAACACTGAAGCTTTCTTT. Encoded protein: CASSATARSGGNTEAFF.

V usage is TRBV5-5 and J usage is TRBJ1-5; 12 bases agree with TRBD1. The CDR3 covers 16 residues. Germline V lookup: CDR1 SGHKS, CDR2 YYEKEE (reference sequence). The junction had 4 bases not matched to a gene; V was cut back by 4 bases and J by 2 bases. Here the CDR3 DNA reads TGTGCCAGCAGCCGGGACAGGGGGCTTGGCAATCAGCCCCAGCATTTT. Translating it yields CASSRDRGLGNQPQHF. The whole variable domain, remainder taken from reference TRBV5-5 and TRBJ1-5, is DAGVTQSPTHLIKTRGQQVTLRCSPISGHKSVSWYQQVLGQGPQFIFQYYEKEERGRGNFPDRFSARQFPNYSSELNVNALLLGDSALYLCASSRDRGLGNQPQHFGDGTRLSIL.

This clonotype came up a few times. This chain uses TRBV11-2 with TRBJ2-7, with TRBD2 matching 13 bases. J was trimmed by 1 base and V by 4 bases; bases with no gene match: 16. Germline lookup yields CDR1 SGHAT and CDR2 FQNNGV. The CDR3 sequence is 20 residues long. The CDR3 here is CASSYRGLAGADGFSYEQYF. As DNA, the CDR3 is TGTGCCAGCAGCTATCGTGGACTAGCGGGAGCCGACGGCTTTTCCTACGAGCAGTACTTC.

This clonotype has a handful of counts. The genes are TRBV2 and TRBJ2-7, with TRBD2 matching 7 bases. CDR3 length: 16 residues. The V and J ends lost 4 bases and 1 base, in that order; junction bases with no gene match: 10. Germline V gene sequence: CDR1 SNHLY, CDR2 FYNNEI. The CDR3 spells CASSVSATSRSYEQYF. In DNA, the CDR3 is TGTGCCAGCAGTGTCTCGGCGACTAGCAGATCCTACGAGCAGTACTTC.

V usage is TRBV7-2 and J usage is TRBJ2-3; D perhaps matches TRBD2 (6 bases). This CDR3 region has 15 residues. The V gene's germline CDR1 is SGHTA and CDR2 FQGNSA. Between the trimmed V and J ends, which lost 5 bases and 0 bases, there was a span of 12 bases. CDR3 in DNA: TGTGCCAGCAGCGAGGTAGCGGATAGCACAGATACGCAGTATTTT. Protein product: CASSEVADSTDTQYF. The full variable domain, completed using reference TRBV7-2 and TRBJ2-3, is GAGVSQSPSNKVTEKGKDVELRCDPISGHTALYWYRQSLGQGLEFLIYFQGNSAPDKSGLPSDRFSAERTGGSVSTLTIQRTQQEDSAVYLCASSEVADSTDTQYFGPGTRLTVL.

The V gene is TRBV20-1, the J gene TRBJ2-5; D is possibly TRBD2 (5 bases). The CDR3 runs 14 residues. The V and J ends lost 6 bases and 5 bases respectively, with 19 bases between them. The germline V gene encodes CDR1 DFQATT and CDR2 SNEGSKA (reference sequence). CDR3 region: CSAAGNPAAETQYF. The CDR3 nucleotides are TGCAGTGCGGCGGGCAACCCGGCTGCCGAGACCCAGTACTTC.

This clonotype was counted only a few times. V is TRBV5-4 and J is TRBJ2-1; a weak D match, TRBD2 (7 bases). The CDR3 spans 15 residues. V was trimmed by 0 bases and J by 6 bases, leaving 13 bases between them. Per the germline V gene, CDR1 is SGHNT and CDR2 is YYREEE (reference sequence). The CDR3 bases are TGTGCCAGCAGCTTGGGCAGGGAGGGGGTCAATGAGCAGTTCTTC. Translation gives CASSLGREGVNEQFF.

The chain carries TRBV5-1 and TRBJ2-7; the D call may be TRBD1 or TRBD2 (9 bases each). The CDR3 is 18 amino acids. CDR1 and CDR2 from the germline V gene are SGHRS and YFSETQ. V was clipped by 5 bases and J by 2 bases, with 26 bases between them. The CDR3 sequence: CASRGGQGTASGTYEQYF. The CDR3 DNA follows: TGCGCCAGCAGGGGAGGACAGGGGACGGCTAGCGGGACCTACGAGCAGTACTTC.

This clonotype occurred a few times. The gene calls are TRBV5-1 and TRBJ2-5, with 11 positions matching TRBD1. The CDR3 length is 17 residues. The germline V gene has CDR1 SGHRS and CDR2 YFSETQ. J gave up 2 bases and V 2 bases, and 8 bases lay outside the gene matches. The CDR3 here is CASSLPGTGGLQETQYF. The CDR3 DNA reads as TGCGCCAGCAGCTTACCCGGGACAGGGGGACTACAAGAGACCCAGTACTTC.

This clonotype came up a few times. The V call is TRBV12-3 or TRBV12-4, the J call TRBJ2-1; TRBD2 aligns across 8 bases. Trimming took 3 bases from V and 8 from J; bases not matched to a gene: 6. The CDR3 has 14 residues. The CDR3 region is CASSFRGRPDEQFF. The CDR3 DNA follows: TGTGCCAGCAGTTTCCGCGGGAGGCCGGATGAGCAGTTCTTC.

This clonotype was observed a few times. The chain carries TRBV12-3 or TRBV12-4 and TRBJ2-5, with D perhaps TRBD2 (5 bases). V gave up 1 base and J gave up 5 bases, with 8 bases separating them. The CDR3 consists of 13 residues. CDR3 sequence reads: CASSLERRETQYF. The CDR3 DNA reads as TGTGCCAGCAGTTTAGAGAGGAGGGAGACCCAGTACTTC.

In this sample, this clonotype turned up a few times. This chain uses TRBV5-1 with TRBJ2-3; 9 bases agree with TRBD1. The germline CDR1 and CDR2 sequences are SGHRS and YFSETQ. The CDR3 length is 16 residues. The V gene end was trimmed by 2 bases and the J gene end by 3 bases; junction bases not matched to a gene: 7. The CDR3 DNA is TGCGCCAGCAGCTTACCCCGGGACAGGGTGACAGATACGCAGTATTTT. It yields the protein CASSLPRDRVTDTQYF.

This clonotype was counted only a few times. The CDR3 coding sequence is TGTGCCAGCAGGCAGGGACAGGGGGCGCCGAACACTGAAGCTTTCTTT. Protein sequence: CASRQGQGAPNTEAFF. The chain joins TRBV12-3 or TRBV12-4 to TRBJ1-1; 12 bases align to TRBD1. J lost 1 base, V lost 6 bases, and 6 bases had no gene match. The CDR3 runs 16 residues.

This clonotype was observed a few times. Relative to the germline gene, one junction end is altered; a read error may explain this. The CDR3 region has the DNA TGCGCCATCAGCTTGGACGGTAATCTCAACTACAATGAGCAGTTCTTC. Its translation is CAISLDGNLNYNEQFF. V and J are TRBV5-1 and TRBJ2-1; D remains ambiguous. Germline CDR1 and CDR2: SGHRS and YFSETQ. This CDR3 contains 16 residues.

This clonotype has just a few counts. This chain joins TRBV27 and TRBJ2-1, with 7 bases matching TRBD2. The CDR3 contains 16 residues. V was clipped by 2 bases and J by 6 bases; unmatched bases: 10. CDR1 and CDR2 from the germline V gene are MNHEY and SMNVEV (reference sequence). CDR3 loop: CASSLRSGTKANEQFF. Here the CDR3 DNA reads TGTGCCAGCAGTTTAAGAAGTGGGACTAAAGCCAATGAGCAGTTCTTC.

This clonotype was counted many times. The chain's CDR3 is CASSSGTRTDTQYF. Written as DNA, the CDR3 is TGCGCCAGCAGCAGCGGGACTCGCACAGATACGCAGTATTTT. V and J are TRBV5-1 and TRBJ2-3; 7 bases line up with TRBD2. V shed 4 bases, J shed 1 base, and the junction held 3 bases outside the gene matches. The CDR3 totals 14 residues. CDR1 and CDR2 from the germline V gene are SGHRS and YFSETQ.

This clonotype was counted only a few times. The V call is TRBV27, the J call TRBJ2-7; 11 nucleotides match TRBD1. Germline loops: CDR1 MNHEY, CDR2 SMNVEV (reference sequence). The CDR3 has 17 amino acids. J lost 3 bases, V lost 8 bases, and 15 bases had no gene match. Here the CDR3 reads CASSVICPGTGGYEQYF. The DNA of the CDR3 is TGTGCCAGCTCGGTGATCTGTCCCGGGACAGGGGGCTACGAGCAGTACTTC.

The chain couples TRBV7-6 to TRBJ1-1, with D unclear. V was pared by 3 bases and J by 0 bases, with 8 bases between. The germline gives CDR1 SGHVS, CDR2 FNYEAQ. The CDR3 loop spans 14 amino acids. CDR3 region: CASSFDDLNTEAFF. CDR3 DNA: TGTGCCAGCAGCTTTGACGATTTGAACACTGAAGCTTTCTTT.

This clonotype turned up a few times. The chain has TRBV6-5 and TRBJ1-6; perhaps TRBD1 as D (5 bases). With 6 bases removed from V and 9 bases from J, the gap between germline ends came to 9 bases. Germline lookup yields CDR1 MNHEY and CDR2 SVGAGI. The CDR3 extends over 12 amino acids. DNA for the CDR3: TGTGCCAGCAGGGGGGTTGGTTCACCCCTCCACTTT. Protein sequence: CASRGVGSPLHF.

The chain has TRBV29-1 and TRBJ2-5; D perhaps matches TRBD2 (7 bases). The CDR3 contains 15 residues. The V and J ends lost 1 base and 0 bases respectively, with 12 bases between them. CDR1 is SQVTM and CDR2 is ANQGSEA in the germline V gene. The chain's CDR3 is CSVEGGRGHQETQYF. The CDR3, as DNA: TGCAGCGTTGAAGGTGGGCGGGGGCACCAAGAGACCCAGTACTTC. Full variable domain (remainder filled in from reference TRBV29-1 and TRBJ2-5): SAVISQKPSRDICQRGTSLTIQCQVDSQVTMMFWYRQQPGQSLTLIATANQGSEATYESGFVIDKFPISRPNLTFSTLTVSNMSPEDSSIYLCSVEGGRGHQETQYFGPGTRLLVL.

This sequence joins TRBV6-4 and TRBJ2-1; no clear D. Per the germline V gene, CDR1 is MRHNA and CDR2 is SNTAGT. The length of the CDR3 is 14 residues. V lost 10 bases and J 6 bases, leaving 19 bases between the germline ends. The DNA of the CDR3 is TGTGCCACCAAACAAAGCGTGTATAGCAATGAGCAGTTCTTC. It encodes CATKQSVYSNEQFF.

This chain's CDR3 is CASSLAGHHGKNIQYF. CDR3 nucleotide sequence: TGCGCCAGCAGCTTGGCAGGCCACCATGGGAAAAACATTCAGTACTTC. The chain couples TRBV5-1 to TRBJ2-4; D gene unclear. Per germline, CDR1 SGHRS and CDR2 YFSETQ. Trimming shortened V by 0 bases and J by 4 bases, and 14 bases separated the two germline ends. This CDR3 spans 16 amino acids.

This clonotype was counted between two and nine times. The chain couples TRBV7-2 to TRBJ1-1; perhaps TRBD1 as D (5 bases). Germline V CDR1 and CDR2: SGHTA, FQGNSA. This CDR3 is built from 15 residues. V was shortened by 4 bases and J by 3 bases, with 15 bases between the two germline ends. The CDR3: CASSWGPGIDTEAFF. Written as DNA, the CDR3 is TGTGCCAGCAGCTGGGGACCAGGGATCGACACTGAAGCTTTCTTT.

This sequence joins TRBV3-1 and TRBJ2-3; no clear D gene. CDR1 and CDR2 (germline): LGHDT, YNNKEL (reference sequence). V was pared by 0 bases and J by 3 bases, with 10 bases between. The CDR3 contains 15 residues. The CDR3 here is CASSQDWVRTDTQYF. CDR3 DNA: TGTGCCAGCAGCCAAGATTGGGTAAGGACAGATACGCAGTATTTT.

This clonotype was picked up a small number of times. The V call is TRBV11-1, the J call TRBJ2-6, with 7 positions matching TRBD1. The germline CDR1 and CDR2 sequences are SGHAT and FQDESV (reference sequence). V dropped 0 bases and J dropped 1; count of bases not matched to a gene: 12. This CDR3 spans 20 amino acids. CDR3: CASSLASRDSPNSGANVLTF. The CDR3 DNA follows: TGTGCCAGCAGCTTAGCGTCCCGGGACAGCCCTAATTCTGGGGCCAACGTCCTGACTTTC.